The 26 T cell receptor beta chains below come from one sample, sequenced in a study of shared T cell receptors in the human thymus. Only in-frame clones appear in the TCRdb table, and some are missing; sequencing was by immunoSEQ multiplex PCR. The data hold 700,000 or so clones, with 80% to 90% observed a single time. The same specimen was also included in a second study, on human thymus T cells.

Input material: thymocytes. These receptor sequences come from a girl in the first two years of life with a congenital heart defect.

The V call is TRBV14, the J call TRBJ2-7; TRBD1 matches 9 bases. Germline values: CDR1 SGHDN, CDR2 FVKESK. The CDR3 has 15 amino acids. V trimming: 5 bases; J trimming: 6 bases; junction bases outside the gene matches: 11. The CDR3 is CASSGAGQGIGEQYF. The CDR3 coding sequence is TGTGCCAGCAGCGGCGCAGGACAGGGGATTGGCGAGCAGTACTTC.

The V call is TRBV9, the J call TRBJ1-4; D perhaps matches TRBD1 (5 bases). The CDR3 sequence is 14 residues long. CDR1 and CDR2 from the germline V gene are SGDLS and YYNGEE. V was pared by 0 bases and J by 12 bases, with 15 bases between. In nucleotides, the CDR3 is TGTGCCAGCAGCGTAGAATCCCATACAGGAGAACTGTTTTTT. Protein: CASSVESHTGELFF.

This clone was seen only once. The rearrangement joins TRBV19 to TRBJ1-6, with D maybe TRBD1 (5 bases). The CDR3 totals 14 residues. Germline V lookup: CDR1 LNHDA, CDR2 SQIVND (reference sequence). V was trimmed by 3 bases and J by 10 bases, leaving 13 bases between them. The CDR3: CASSITQGCSPLHF. The DNA for the CDR3 is TGTGCCAGTAGTATCACCCAGGGTTGCTCACCCCTCCACTTT.

The V call is TRBV30, the J call TRBJ1-1, with TRBD1 as a possible D gene (6 bases). CDR1 GTSNPN and CDR2 SVGIG come from the germline V gene (reference sequence). The CDR3 contains 15 residues. The V end was cut by 4 bases, the J end by 2 bases, with 17 bases between. CDR3 sequence (DNA): TGTGCCTGGAAATGGGGGGGCACCTCCAACACTGAAGCTTTCTTT. It translates to CAWKWGGTSNTEAFF.

This chain uses TRBV6-1 with TRBJ1-2, with D possibly being TRBD1 (5 bases). V was trimmed by 5 bases and J by 10 bases, leaving 17 bases between them. This CDR3 is built from 13 residues. CDR1 is MNHNS and CDR2 is SASEGT in the germline V gene. This CDR3 is CASSLYTQGDYTF. The DNA for the CDR3 is TGTGCCAGCAGTCTCTACACCCAGGGCGACTACACCTTC.

This rearrangement joins TRBV5-1 to TRBJ1-1; D gene unclear. The CDR3 runs 14 residues. CDR1 and CDR2 (germline): SGHRS, YFSETQ. Trimming removed 2 bases from V and 5 bases from J, with 13 bases in between. The DNA for the CDR3 is TGCGCCAGCAGCTTCACCGGGAGAAATACTGAAGCTTTCTTT. It yields the protein CASSFTGRNTEAFF.

The chain is built from TRBV4-1 and TRBJ1-2; D is ambiguous. Trimming removed 0 bases from V and 4 bases from J, with 9 bases in between. This CDR3 is built from 14 residues. CDR1 is MGHRA and CDR2 is YSYEKL in the germline V gene. The CDR3 protein is CASSQELAGYGYTF. CDR3 bases: TGCGCCAGCAGCCAAGAGTTGGCAGGCTATGGCTACACCTTC.

This clone came up once. The chain combines TRBV28 with TRBJ1-4; a weak D match, TRBD1 (6 bases). Trimming stripped 3 bases from V and 0 bases from J, with 11 bases between. CDR3 length: 16 amino acids. The germline V gene encodes CDR1 MDHEN and CDR2 SYDVKM. CDR3 residues: CASSFSQGSTNEKLFF. The CDR3 coding sequence is TGTGCCAGCAGTTTTAGTCAGGGGTCAACTAATGAAAAACTGTTTTTT.

The chain couples TRBV6-5 to TRBJ1-5; D is unresolved. This CDR3 is 13 amino acids long. Trimming cost V 0 bases and J 4 bases, with 4 bases left between them. Germline CDR1 is MNHEY and CDR2 is SVGAGI. The CDR3 region is CASSYSENQPQHF. As DNA, the CDR3 is TGTGCCAGCAGTTACTCGGAGAATCAGCCCCAGCATTTT.

The chain combines TRBV23-1 with TRBJ2-4; D possibly corresponds to TRBD2 (6 bases). TRBV23-1 is reported as an ORF; its role is uncertain. The CDR3 consists of 18 residues. Trimming took off 11 bases at V and 0 bases at J, with 26 bases between the two ends. The CDR3 loop reads CAASGGVGIRLAKNIQYF. The DNA for the CDR3 is TGCGCCGCGTCTGGAGGGGTTGGGATTCGACTAGCCAAAAACATTCAGTACTTC.

The gene calls are TRBV15 and TRBJ2-2; D may be TRBD1 (6 bases). CDR3 length: 14 amino acids. Germline assignment: CDR1 LNHNV and CDR2 YYDKDF (reference sequence). Trimming shortened V by 6 bases and J by 6 bases, and 14 bases separated the two germline ends. CDR3 residues: CATREETGPGELFF. CDR3 nucleotide sequence: TGTGCCACCAGGGAAGAAACAGGGCCCGGGGAGCTGTTTTTT. The full variable domain, with the rest looked up from reference TRBV15 and TRBJ2-2, is DAMVIQNPRYQVTQFGKPVTLSCSQTLNHNVMYWYQQKSSQAPKLLFHYYDKDFNNEADTPDNFQSRRPNTSFCFLDIRSPGLGDTAMYLCATREETGPGELFFGEGSRLTVL.

The chain couples TRBV4-1 to TRBJ1-3; D not certain. CDR1 and CDR2 (germline): MGHRA, YSYEKL. CDR3 length: 16 amino acids. Trimming cost V 1 base and J 1 base, with 11 bases left between them. CDR3 bases: TGCGCCAGCAGCCAAGTGGTAGCGGATTCTGGAAACACCATATATTTT. Translated: CASSQVVADSGNTIYF.

This chain joins TRBV6-5 and TRBJ2-5; 7 nucleotides line up with TRBD1. The CDR3 sequence is 15 residues long. Germline V CDR1 and CDR2: MNHEY, SVGAGI. The V segment lost 5 bases and the J segment 2 bases; nucleotides outside the gene matches: 8. CDR3 sequence reads: CASSADRDPQETQYF. Here the CDR3 DNA reads TGTGCCAGCAGTGCCGACAGGGATCCACAAGAGACCCAGTACTTC.

This clone showed up just a few times. This rearrangement joins TRBV6-5 to TRBJ1-1; D is unclear. The germline gives CDR1 MNHEY, CDR2 SVGAGI. The CDR3 consists of 14 residues. Trimming cost V 8 bases and J 0 bases, with 13 bases left between them. The CDR3 region is CASSSWRMNTEAFF. The CDR3 bases are TGTGCCAGCTCTAGTTGGCGGATGAACACTGAAGCTTTCTTT.

The rearrangement uses TRBV5-4 and TRBJ2-7; tentative D call: TRBD2 (6 bases). The germline V gene encodes CDR1 SGHNT and CDR2 YYREEE (reference sequence). This CDR3 comprises 17 residues. The V gene lost 3 bases and the J gene lost 3 bases, with 22 bases spanning the gap. Written as DNA, the CDR3 is TGTGCCAGCAGCTCCGAGGTGGAGGGGCTAGGGAGCTACGAGCAGTACTTC. As protein: CASSSEVEGLGSYEQYF. The full variable domain, completed using reference TRBV5-4 and TRBJ2-7, is ETGVTQSPTHLIKTRGQQVTLRCSSQSGHNTVSWYQQALGQGPQFIFQYYREEENGRGNFPPRFSGLQFPNYSSELNVNALELDDSALYLCASSSEVEGLGSYEQYFGPGTRLTVT.

The CDR3 DNA sequence: TGTGCCAGCAGCGTTTCCCAACAGGCAGTTCCGGGACAGTTCCTTTGGTATGGCTACACCTTC. Its protein is CASSVSQQAVPGQFLWYGYTF. The chain uses TRBV9 and TRBJ1-2; 7 bases fit TRBD1. V gave up 2 bases and J gave up 5 bases; unmatched junction bases: 27. The CDR3 covers 21 residues. From germline, CDR1 is SGDLS and CDR2 YYNGEE.

V usage is TRBV5-1 and J usage is TRBJ2-7; 11 nucleotides line up with TRBD1. CDR3 length: 14 residues. CDR1 SGHRS and CDR2 YFSETQ come from the germline V gene. V shed 3 bases, J shed 11 bases, and the junction held 10 bases outside the gene matches. The CDR3 sequence: CASSSGQGGKREYF. CDR3 DNA: TGCGCCAGCAGCTCGGGACAGGGGGGAAAAAGGGAGTACTTC.

V is TRBV12-5 and J is TRBJ1-1; maybe TRBD1 (5 bases). Germline CDR1 is LGHNT and CDR2 is FRNRAP. The germline V and J ends were trimmed by 9 bases and 1 base, with 24 bases remaining between them. The CDR3 spans 17 residues. CDR3 amino acids: CASESGDPGGKNTEAFF. CDR3 bases: TGTGCTAGCGAATCGGGGGACCCAGGAGGGAAGAACACTGAAGCTTTCTTT.

V gene TRBV6-1 combines with J gene TRBJ2-1, with a possible D match to TRBD1 (7 bases). CDR3 length: 16 residues. CDR1 is MNHNS and CDR2 is SASEGT in the germline V gene. Trimming pared 2 bases from V and 5 bases from J, leaving 16 bases between. CDR3 protein: CASSECGTAEDNEQFF. As DNA, the CDR3 is TGTGCCAGCAGTGAATGCGGGACAGCGGAAGACAATGAGCAGTTCTTC.

This clone came up a few times. This chain uses TRBV6-6 with TRBJ1-5; 8 nucleotides agree with TRBD1. The CDR3 runs to 16 residues. V shed 2 bases, J shed 0 bases, and the junction held 3 bases outside the gene matches. Germline loops: CDR1 MNHNY, CDR2 SVGAGI (reference sequence). Here the CDR3 DNA reads TGTGCCAGCAGTTACCCCGGACAGGGTAGCAATCAGCCCCAGCATTTT. Translated, it gives CASSYPGQGSNQPQHF.

This clone was seen just once. J is TRBJ2-1 and V is TRBV6-6; D may be TRBD1 (6 bases). Germline V gene data show CDR1 as MNHNY and CDR2 as SVGAGI (reference sequence). The ends were cut back, 5 bases at V and 4 bases at J, with 18 bases in the middle. The CDR3 contains 16 residues. Here the CDR3 reads CASSQRTASTYNEQFF. CDR3 in DNA: TGTGCCAGCAGTCAACGGACAGCCAGTACGTACAATGAGCAGTTCTTC.

CDR3 loop: CASTRGWSTNEQFF. CDR3 sequence (DNA): TGTGCCAGCACTAGGGGGTGGAGTACGAATGAGCAGTTCTTC. The chain has TRBV6-5 and TRBJ2-1, with TRBD1 as a possible D gene (6 bases). CDR3 length: 14 residues. Trimming pared 7 bases from V and 7 bases from J, leaving 17 bases between. Germline V gene data show CDR1 as MNHEY and CDR2 as SVGAGI.

This rearrangement joins TRBV5-1 to TRBJ2-1, with TRBD2 matching over 12 bases. V was pared by 4 bases and J by 1 base, with 6 bases of the junction left unmatched. This CDR3 region has 17 residues. The V gene's germline CDR1 is SGHRS and CDR2 YFSETQ. CDR3 loop: CASSLGLAGSSYNEQFF. DNA of the CDR3: TGCGCCAGCAGCCTAGGACTAGCGGGGTCGTCCTACAATGAGCAGTTCTTC.

This clone was detected only a few times. This chain uses TRBV2 with TRBJ1-5, with D perhaps matching TRBD1 (5 bases). The CDR3 spans 15 residues. Trimming stripped 5 bases from V and 0 bases from J, with 11 bases between. The germline CDR1 and CDR2 sequences are SNHLY and FYNNEI. CDR3 bases: TGTGCCAGCAGTTCCCAGGGATCTAGCAATCAGCCCCAGCATTTT. It yields the protein CASSSQGSSNQPQHF.

The chain combines TRBV4-1 with TRBJ1-2, with 7 bases identical to TRBD1. The ends lost 1 base at V and 2 bases at J; junction bases unmatched: 7. The CDR3 consists of 16 residues. Per germline, CDR1 MGHRA and CDR2 YSYEKL. The CDR3 region is CASSQVGAGGNYGYTF. Written as DNA, the CDR3 is TGCGCCAGCAGCCAAGTAGGAGCAGGGGGGAACTATGGCTACACCTTC.

This chain links TRBV5-6 with TRBJ2-1, with 12 nucleotides matching TRBD1. After removal of 5 bases from V and 10 bases from J, the junction contained 10 bases not matched to a gene. The germline CDR1 and CDR2 sequences are SGHDT and YYEEEE. The CDR3 is 15 residues long. The chain's CDR3 is CASSSTGTGGREQFF. In nucleotides, the CDR3 is TGTGCCAGCAGTTCAACCGGGACAGGGGGCAGGGAGCAGTTCTTC.